Listed below are T cell receptor beta chains from one sample, sequenced in a study of metastatic and nonmetastatic thyroid tumors. TCRdb reanalyzed the PCR reads with MiXCR. This sample has approximately 15,000 clones, with about 22% found just once. The sequencing input was tumor tissue. The source of these receptors is a female donor with papillary thyroid cancer or a benign thyroid nodule (not recorded which). Some clones in this sample may be carry-over from other donors' samples. Both conserved end residues are part of each CDR3. A D gene is named only where the DNA matches it firmly. Expanded clones are given a class, and other clones once, few, many or no size at all.

length,J,size,D,V,DNA,CDR3
16,TRBJ2-1,few,TRBD2,TRBV5-1,TGCGCCAGCAGCCCATCGGGACTAGGTTTGGGTAATGAGCAGTTCTTC,CASSPSGLGLGNEQFF
14,TRBJ1-5,NA,NA,TRBV4-1,TGCGCCAGCAGCCAAGACCCATTCAATCAGCCCCAGCATTTT,CASSQDPFNQPQHF
14,TRBJ1-1,many,NA,TRBV28,TGTGCCAGCAGTTTACCGGGGAAGAAAACTGAAGCTTTCTTT,CASSLPGKKTEAFF
13,TRBJ2-5,many,NA,TRBV5-1,TGCGCCAGCAGCGGCGGGCCGTCTGAGACCCAGTACTTC,CASSGGPSETQYF
12,TRBJ1-2,NA,NA,TRBV3-1,TGTGCCAGCAGCCAAGGACTTTGGGGCTACACCTTC,CASSQGLWGYTF
20,TRBJ2-2,NA,NA,TRBV25-1,TGTGCCAGCAGTGAATTCAAGGGGGAGCAGGACAAGACAAACACCGGGGAGCTGTTTTTT,CASSEFKGEQDKTNTGELFF
15,TRBJ1-1,NA,NA,TRBV24-1,TGTGCCAGCAATCCCGAATACAGGGTGGCGACTGAAGCTTTCTTT,CASNPEYRVATEAFF
18,TRBJ2-7,few,TRBD2,TRBV27,TGTGCCAGCCGTAAGGGGGGACTAGCGGGAGATAGAGTCTACGAGCAGTACTTC,CASRKGGLAGDRVYEQYF
13,TRBJ2-1,medium-sized,NA,TRBV7-2,TGTGCCAGCAGCTTAAGACTGTACAATGAGCAGTTCTTC,CASSLRLYNEQFF
15,TRBJ2-1,few,TRBD2,TRBV6-5,TGTGCCAGCAGTTTAACTAGCGGGAGCGTATATGAGCAGTTCTTC,CASSLTSGSVYEQFF
13,TRBJ1-2,NA,NA,TRBV5-1,TGCGCCAGCAGCCTGGAGGAGGGCAGTGGCTACACCTTC,CASSLEEGSGYTF
13,TRBJ2-6,NA,NA,TRBV20-1,TGCAGTGCGGGGGACTCTGGGGCCAACGTCCTGACTTTC,CSAGDSGANVLTF
14,TRBJ2-7,NA,NA,TRBV27,TGTGCCAGCAGTTCTCCAGGATTCTCCTACGAGCAGTACTTC,CASSSPGFSYEQYF
16,TRBJ2-4,many,TRBD2,TRBV7-6,TGTGCCAGCAGCTCCTTAGCGGGAGTAGGAGAAAACATTCAGTACTTC,CASSSLAGVGENIQYF
13,TRBJ2-1,NA,NA,TRBV6-2/TRBV6-3,TGTGCCAGTAACCTAGCGCCCTACAATGAGCAGTTCTTC,CASNLAPYNEQFF
13,TRBJ1-2,NA,NA,TRBV7-9,TGTGCCAGCAGCTTCAGCGGGCTCTATGGATACACCTTC,CASSFSGLYGYTF
14,TRBJ1-5,many,NA,TRBV2,TGTGCCAGCAGTGATGTCACAGGGCCCCAGCCCCAGCATTTT,CASSDVTGPQPQHF
19,TRBJ2-6,NA,TRBD2,TRBV20-1,TGCAGTGCTCCAGCCGGGACTAGCGGGAGTAGCTCCGGGGCCAACGTCCTGACTTTC,CSAPAGTSGSSSGANVLTF
15,TRBJ2-1,NA,TRBD2,TRBV5-1,TGCGCCAGCAGCTATAGCGGGAGTAGGAACAATGAGCAGTTCTTC,CASSYSGSRNNEQFF
13,TRBJ1-2,many,TRBD1,TRBV3-1,TGTGCCAGCAGCCAAGGGACAGGGGATGGCTACACCTTC,CASSQGTGDGYTF
14,TRBJ1-2,many,TRBD1,TRBV6-2/TRBV6-3,TGTGCCAGCAGACCACAGGGGGCGGATTATGGCTACACCTTC,CASRPQGADYGYTF
12,TRBJ2-7,NA,NA,TRBV11-2,TGTGCCAGCAGCTTAGCACGGGGCGAGCAGTACTTC,CASSLARGEQYF
14,TRBJ2-7,NA,NA,TRBV12-5,TGTGCTAGTGTTTTGTCCGTCGGTTCCTACGAGCAGTACTTC,CASVLSVGSYEQYF
14,TRBJ2-3,many,TRBD2,TRBV30,TGTGCCTGGTCGACTAGCGGGAGTCCAGATACGCAGTATTTT,CAWSTSGSPDTQYF
14,TRBJ2-1,NA,TRBD1,TRBV24-1,TGTGCCACCAGTGACGGGACAGGGGACAATGAGCAGTTCTTC,CATSDGTGDNEQFF
17,TRBJ2-5,many,NA,TRBV20-1,TGCAGTGCTAGTAGCCCCGACAGGTCAAAGGACCAAGAGACCCAGTACTTC,CSASSPDRSKDQETQYF